Listed below are T cell receptor beta chains from one sample, sequenced in a study of T-cell reconstitution after alpha-beta-depleted transplantation in children. TCRdb passed the PCR reads through MiXCR, listing each CDR3 protein once. This repertoire shows some 500,000 distinct CDR3 sequences, about a sixth found once; its top ten account for 3.3%. Here the sequenced sample was PBMCs from the stem cell graft donor, taken from the stem cell graft. The receptors here all came from a human donor who donated a stem cell graft to a child with acute lymphoblastic leukemia. Each CDR3 is given with its conserved first and last residue. A D gene is named only where the DNA matches it firmly. For some rows the clone size is stated as once, few or many, or as a class when expanded; others skip it.

D gene: TRBD2; J gene: TRBJ2-7; V gene: TRBV20-1; clone size: few; CDR3 DNA: TGCAGTGCTCCAATACCGGGACTAGCGGGAGAGCACGAGCAGTACTTC; CDR3 protein: CSAPIPGLAGEHEQYF
D gene: NA; J gene: TRBJ2-2; V gene: TRBV27; clone size: few; CDR3 DNA: TGTGCCAGCAGTTTATCCTTACAGGGGGAGCTGTTTTTT; CDR3 protein: CASSLSLQGELFF
D gene: NA; J gene: TRBJ2-1; V gene: TRBV11-2; clone size: NA; CDR3 DNA: TGTGCCAGCAGCTTAAATCCAGCAACGGACAATGAGCAGTTCTTC; CDR3 protein: CASSLNPATDNEQFF
D gene: NA; J gene: TRBJ2-6; V gene: TRBV2; clone size: few; CDR3 DNA: TGTGCCAGCAGTGAACTAGGGGCTGGGGCCAACGTCCTGACTTTC; CDR3 protein: CASSELGAGANVLTF
D gene: TRBD1; J gene: TRBJ2-1; V gene: TRBV10-3; clone size: NA; CDR3 DNA: TGTGCCATCAGTGAGCCTCAGGGCACAGGGGATGAGCAGTTCTTC; CDR3 protein: CAISEPQGTGDEQFF
D gene: TRBD1; J gene: TRBJ2-3; V gene: TRBV5-5; clone size: NA; CDR3 DNA: TGTGCCAGCAGCCAAGGACAGGTGGAGTATTTT; CDR3 protein: CASSQGQVEYF
D gene: TRBD2; J gene: TRBJ2-2; V gene: TRBV6-1; clone size: NA; CDR3 DNA: TGTGCCACCTCTCCACGACTAGCGGGGTACACCGGGGAGCTGTTTTTT; CDR3 protein: CATSPRLAGYTGELFF
D gene: NA; J gene: TRBJ2-5; V gene: TRBV5-1; clone size: NA; CDR3 DNA: TGCGCCAGCAGCTGGAGGGACAGTCTATCCGAGACCCAGTACTTC; CDR3 protein: CASSWRDSLSETQYF
D gene: NA; J gene: TRBJ2-1; V gene: TRBV24-1; clone size: NA; CDR3 DNA: TGTGCCACCAGTGATGGTAGAGGTACCACGCAGTTCTTC; CDR3 protein: CATSDGRGTTQFF
D gene: NA; J gene: TRBJ1-5; V gene: TRBV12-3/TRBV12-4; clone size: NA; CDR3 DNA: TGTGCCAGCAGTGAATATGGGCCCCAGCATTTT; CDR3 protein: CASSEYGPQHF
D gene: NA; J gene: TRBJ2-1; V gene: TRBV27; clone size: few; CDR3 DNA: TGTGCCAGCAGTTTGTGGTTCTCCTACAATGAGCAGTTCTTC; CDR3 protein: CASSLWFSYNEQFF
D gene: NA; J gene: TRBJ2-7; V gene: TRBV7-9; clone size: NA; CDR3 DNA: TGTGCCACCAGGTCAGGGGCCTCCTACGAGCAGTACTTC; CDR3 protein: CATRSGASYEQYF
D gene: NA; J gene: TRBJ2-7; V gene: TRBV5-6; clone size: NA; CDR3 DNA: TGTGCCAGCAGCTTGACTGAGGGCTACGAGCAGTACTTC; CDR3 protein: CASSLTEGYEQYF
D gene: TRBD1; J gene: TRBJ2-6; V gene: TRBV6-1; clone size: many; CDR3 DNA: TGTGCCAGCAGCCGGGGACAGGGCAGAACTGGGGCCAACGTCCTGACTTTC; CDR3 protein: CASSRGQGRTGANVLTF
D gene: TRBD2; J gene: TRBJ2-7; V gene: TRBV6-1; clone size: few; CDR3 DNA: TGTGCCAGTGGTAGGGGGACTAGGGGTTACGAGCAGTACTTC; CDR3 protein: CASGRGTRGYEQYF
D gene: TRBD2; J gene: TRBJ2-3; V gene: TRBV7-6; clone size: NA; CDR3 DNA: TGTGCCAGCAGCCCCCACACTAGCGGTATTACAGATACGCAGTATTTT; CDR3 protein: CASSPHTSGITDTQYF
D gene: NA; J gene: TRBJ2-1; V gene: TRBV28; clone size: NA; CDR3 DNA: TGTGCCAGCAGTTTATTCTCAGGGGATGAGCAGTTCTTC; CDR3 protein: CASSLFSGDEQFF
D gene: NA; J gene: TRBJ2-2; V gene: TRBV11-1; clone size: NA; CDR3 DNA: TGTGCCAGCAGCGGAGTTGGGACAGCGGGCCGGGACACCGGGGAGCTGTTTTTT; CDR3 protein: CASSGVGTAGRDTGELFF
D gene: NA; J gene: TRBJ2-1; V gene: TRBV12-3/TRBV12-4; clone size: NA; CDR3 DNA: TGTGCCAGCAGTCCACCGGGGGGCGGGAGTAAAAATGAGCAGTTCTTC; CDR3 protein: CASSPPGGGSKNEQFF
D gene: NA; J gene: TRBJ2-7; V gene: TRBV5-1; clone size: few; CDR3 DNA: TGCGCCAGCTCGAGGGGCAGGGCTGACTCCTACGAGCAGTACTTC; CDR3 protein: CASSRGRADSYEQYF
D gene: NA; J gene: TRBJ1-5; V gene: TRBV24-1; clone size: once; CDR3 DNA: TGTGCCGCCAGTGATCCCAGAGCGGGCAATCAGCCCCAGCATTTT; CDR3 protein: CAASDPRAGNQPQHF
D gene: TRBD1; J gene: TRBJ1-2; V gene: TRBV12-3/TRBV12-4; clone size: NA; CDR3 DNA: TGTGCCAGCAGTGTCCAGGGGGCGAATAACTATGGCTACACCTTC; CDR3 protein: CASSVQGANNYGYTF
D gene: NA; J gene: TRBJ1-5; V gene: TRBV27; clone size: few; CDR3 DNA: TGTGCCAGCAGTTGGGCGGTCGGCAATCAGCCCCAGCATTTT; CDR3 protein: CASSWAVGNQPQHF
D gene: NA; J gene: TRBJ1-1; V gene: TRBV10-2; clone size: NA; CDR3 DNA: TGCGCCAGCAGTGATGTTCTGGGACCCGGTGAAGCTTTCTTT; CDR3 protein: CASSDVLGPGEAFF
D gene: NA; J gene: TRBJ1-2; V gene: TRBV27; clone size: NA; CDR3 DNA: TGTGCCAGCAGTTTAAGGCAGGTCGGGAACTATGGCTACACCTTC; CDR3 protein: CASSLRQVGNYGYTF
D gene: NA; J gene: TRBJ2-2; V gene: TRBV3-1; clone size: few; CDR3 DNA: TGTGCCAGCAGCCAAGTTTGGGGCGCGAACACCGGGGAGCTGTTTTTT; CDR3 protein: CASSQVWGANTGELFF
D gene: TRBD2; J gene: TRBJ2-1; V gene: TRBV5-1; clone size: few; CDR3 DNA: TGCGCCAGCAGCTCCCATTTTTCTAGCGGCGTACAAAGCTCTTACAATGAGCAGTTCTTC; CDR3 protein: CASSSHFSSGVQSSYNEQFF
D gene: TRBD1; J gene: TRBJ1-1; V gene: TRBV12-3/TRBV12-4; clone size: NA; CDR3 DNA: TGTGCCAGTAGCTCTCCGGGACAGGGGAGCGCTTTCTTT; CDR3 protein: CASSSPGQGSAFF
D gene: NA; J gene: TRBJ2-7; V gene: TRBV3-1; clone size: few; CDR3 DNA: TGTGCCAGCAGTACCCGGGAGACGTCCTACGAGCAGTACTTC; CDR3 protein: CASSTRETSYEQYF